This TCR beta chain was identified during a study of response to subunit inactivated influenza vaccine. Overall study results and limits: There was a suggestion from the authors that each seasonal influenza vaccination recruits few new T cells.

One entry per CDR3 protein, called by TCRdb with MiXCR from the RT-PCR reads. The repertoire has about 570,000 distinct CDR3 sequences, roughly 10% of them found once; the top ten carry 10%. This CDR3 has 11 residues. Looked up from germline, CDR1 is SQVTM and CDR2 is ANQGSEA. Between the trimmed V and J ends, which lost 7 bases and 4 bases, there was a span of 10 bases. In its sample, this clonotype was seen a few times. The target antigen is unknown. The origin of this receptor is a man between 50 and 59 years old who received an inactivated influenza vaccine. This specimen was PBMCs from blood, taken on the day of vaccination. This chain links TRBV29-1 with TRBJ2-5, with D hard to call. The CDR3 sequence: CSGAGRETQYF. CDR3 nucleotides: TGCAGCGGGGCAGGCCGAGAGACCCAGTACTTC.